This is a list of T cell receptor beta chains from one sample in a study of T cell responses to AZD1222 COVID-19 vaccine. TCRdb keeps only in-frame clones here, not all; method: immunoSEQ multiplex PCR. Of approximately 150,000 clones listed, over 85% are singletons. The sample was peripheral blood, taken 28 days after the second AZD1222 dose. The receptors derive from an adult who received the AZD1222 COVID-19 vaccine. Each CDR3 is given with its conserved first and last residue. The order of the fields is D gene, clone size, V gene, J gene, CDR3 DNA, CDR3 protein. A D gene is named only where the DNA matches it firmly. Rows give clone size only sometimes, using once, few, many, or a class for an expanded clone.

NA	NA	TRBV7-8	TRBJ2-1	TGTGCCAGCAGCGCGACTGACACGCCAGCCTACAATGAGCAGTTCTTC	CASSATDTPAYNEQFF
TRBD2	NA	TRBV19	TRBJ2-2	TGTGCCACGAGATCGGGACTAGCGGGAGGAGGGACCGGGGAGCTGTTTTTT	CATRSGLAGGGTGELFF
TRBD1	NA	TRBV19	TRBJ1-1	TGTGCCAGTAAACTCCAACCGGGACAGGGGAACACTGAAGCTTTCTTT	CASKLQPGQGNTEAFF
TRBD2	NA	TRBV27	TRBJ2-1	TGTGCCAGCCGACCGGGGGGTGCGGGAGTAGGGCAGTTCTTC	CASRPGGAGVGQFF
TRBD1	NA	TRBV6-1	TRBJ1-1	TGTGCCAGCAGTGTAGGATACCGGGACAGGGAGAACACTGAAGCTTTCTTT	CASSVGYRDRENTEAFF
TRBD2	NA	TRBV7-2	TRBJ2-1	TGTGCCAGCAACAAACCGGGACTAGGGACCTACAATGAGCAGTTCTTC	CASNKPGLGTYNEQFF
TRBD1	NA	TRBV27	TRBJ2-1	TGTGCCAGCAGCCTTAGGTCACAGGGGGCTGACTACAATGAGCAGTTCTTC	CASSLRSQGADYNEQFF
TRBD2	once	TRBV4-1	TRBJ2-7	TGCGCCAGTGCCCTAGCGGGAGGGCCCTACGAGCAGTACTTC	CASALAGGPYEQYF
TRBD2	NA	TRBV27	TRBJ2-1	TGTGCCAGCAGCCCGGTCCCCCTAGCGGGACCTGAGCAGTTCTTC	CASSPVPLAGPEQFF
NA	NA	TRBV19	TRBJ1-2	TGTGCCAGTAAGGCCGGTTCGGGATCCAACTATGGCTACACCTTC	CASKAGSGSNYGYTF
NA	once	TRBV28	TRBJ2-7	TGTGCCAGCAGTCTCGCCCACTACGAGCAGTACTTC	CASSLAHYEQYF
TRBD1	NA	TRBV29-1	TRBJ2-7	TGCAGCGTTGGCCTACAGGGGTCCGAGCAGTACTTC	CSVGLQGSEQYF
NA	NA	TRBV18	TRBJ1-1	TGTGCCAGCTCACCAGGGCGGGGCGGTGAAGCTTTCTTT	CASSPGRGGEAFF
TRBD2	NA	TRBV5-6	TRBJ2-7	TGTGCCAGCAGCTTGAAGCGGGATTTCGAGCAGTACTTC	CASSLKRDFEQYF
NA	NA	TRBV12-3/TRBV12-4	TRBJ2-7	TGTGCCAGCAGTTTTGCAGGGGACGAGCAGTACTTC	CASSFAGDEQYF
NA	NA	TRBV5-1	TRBJ1-4	TGCGCCAGCAGCTTGGCCGCGGCAGGGTCGAACGAAAAACTGTTTTTT	CASSLAAAGSNEKLFF
NA	NA	TRBV7-2	TRBJ2-1	TGTGCCAGCAGCATACCGGGGGCCAACTACAATGAGCAGTTCTTC	CASSIPGANYNEQFF